One sample yielded the 14 T cell receptor beta chains listed below, sequenced in a study of shared clonotypes between healthy human individuals. The method was immunoSEQ multiplex PCR; TCRdb's version includes in-frame clones alone and lacks a portion of them. The table has about 1.1 million clones, about 80% seen once; the top ten hold roughly 0.61%. The sample comprised memory CD4+ T cells from PBMCs. Subset of the sample: CD45RA-negative fraction. The receptors come from a man in his late teens or twenties in good health. Some clones in this sample may be carry-over from other donors' samples.

The rearrangement uses TRBV5-1 and TRBJ2-7, with a possible D match to TRBD2 (6 bases). Germline CDR1 SGHRS, CDR2 YFSETQ. V lost 4 bases and J lost 5, with 16 bases in between. The CDR3 sequence is 14 residues long. The CDR3 nucleotides read TGCGCCAGCAGCCGAGATCTAGCGCAGAACGAGCAGTACTTC. It encodes CASSRDLAQNEQYF.

The chain is built from TRBV29-1 and TRBJ2-7, with D possibly being TRBD1 (6 bases). V was clipped by 6 bases and J by 4 bases, with 16 bases between them. This CDR3 spans 13 amino acids. The germline gives CDR1 SQVTM, CDR2 ANQGSEA. The CDR3 loop reads CSVRRDTGYEQYF. DNA for the CDR3: TGCAGCGTCCGCCGGGACACGGGATACGAGCAGTACTTC.

A single count supports this clone. The CDR3 DNA follows: TGTGCCAGCAGTTTAGATTCTACAGGGGTGGAGACCCAGTACTTC. Translating it yields CASSLDSTGVETQYF. This rearrangement joins TRBV27 to TRBJ2-5; 7 bases agree with TRBD1. CDR1 and CDR2 (germline): MNHEY, SMNVEV (reference sequence). The trim removed 2 bases at V and 5 bases at J, leaving 8 bases unmatched. The CDR3 loop spans 15 amino acids.

The chain uses TRBV30 and TRBJ1-5; D may be TRBD1 (5 bases). Trimming stripped 3 bases from V and 2 bases from J, with 14 bases between. The CDR3 runs to 15 residues. The germline gives CDR1 GTSNPN, CDR2 SVGIG (reference sequence). The CDR3 sequence: CAWRLPGVGNQPQHF. DNA of the CDR3: TGTGCCTGGAGGCTCCCGGGGGTGGGCAATCAGCCCCAGCATTTT. Using reference TRBV30 and TRBJ1-5 for the parts outside the CDR3, the full variable domain is SQTIHQWPATLVQPVGSPLSLECTVEGTSNPNLYWYRQAAGRGLQLLFYSVGIGQISSEVPQNLSASRPQDRQFILSSKKLLLSDSGFYLCAWRLPGVGNQPQHFGDGTRLSIL.

V is TRBV5-4 and J is TRBJ2-5; 8 nucleotides match TRBD1. V was pared by 0 bases and J by 5 bases, with 6 bases of the junction left unmatched. This CDR3 has 15 residues. The germline V gene encodes CDR1 SGHNT and CDR2 YYREEE (reference sequence). CDR3 amino acids: CASSLEGRGLETQYF. CDR3 nucleotide sequence: TGTGCCAGCAGCTTGGAGGGCAGGGGGCTGGAGACCCAGTACTTC.

The rearrangement uses TRBV11-2 and TRBJ2-5; D is ambiguous. Per germline, CDR1 SGHAT and CDR2 FQNNGV. Trimming left V 5 bases short and J 5 bases short, with 6 bases between. This CDR3 is 11 amino acids long. CDR3 region: CASSKSETQYF. Written as DNA, the CDR3 is TGTGCCAGCAGCAAGAGTGAGACCCAGTACTTC.

J is TRBJ2-1 and V is TRBV5-6; D gene ambiguous. Germline V gene sequence: CDR1 SGHDT, CDR2 YYEEEE. The CDR3 loop spans 12 amino acids. V was shortened by 2 bases and J by 9 bases, with 9 bases between the two germline ends. The DNA for the CDR3 is TGTGCCAGCAGCTTTCATAGCAGTGAGCAGTTCTTC. Translated: CASSFHSSEQFF.

The genes are TRBV28 and TRBJ1-2; D is possibly TRBD1 (6 bases). Germline loops: CDR1 MDHEN, CDR2 SYDVKM. V lost 4 bases and J 5 bases, leaving 8 bases between the germline ends. This CDR3 is built from 12 residues. The CDR3 nucleotides read TGTGCCAGCAGTTATCAGGGGTATGGCTACACCTTC. Translated, it gives CASSYQGYGYTF.

V usage is TRBV30 and J usage is TRBJ1-3; no clear D. Germline V gene lookup returns CDR1 GTSNPN and CDR2 SVGIG (reference sequence). V was clipped by 0 bases and J by 0 bases, with 6 bases between them. The CDR3 contains 14 residues. The CDR3 reads CAWSVSISGNTIYF. CDR3 DNA: TGTGCCTGGAGTGTTTCCATCTCTGGAAACACCATATATTTT.

Details on this clone: The sample has other DNA sequences that encode this CDR3 too. The chain combines TRBV5-1 with TRBJ2-5, with unresolved D. Germline CDR1 and CDR2: SGHRS and YFSETQ. V was pared by 4 bases and J by 1 base, with 5 bases between. The CDR3 loop spans 12 amino acids. In DNA form, the CDR3 reads TGCGCCAGCAGCCGAGCCCAAGAGACCCAGTACTTC. Residues: CASSRAQETQYF.

This clone appeared once. A read error may be the cause here, since a much bigger clone is one base away. The rearrangement joins TRBV5-1 to TRBJ1-4; TRBD1 aligns across 9 bases. Germline CDR1 and CDR2: SGHRS and YFSETQ. This CDR3 is 14 amino acids long. After removal of 4 bases from V and 4 bases from J, the junction contained 2 bases not matched to a gene. The chain's CDR3 is CASSPGQGNEKLFF. CDR3 sequence (DNA): TGCGCCAGCAGCCCGGGACAGGGTAATGAAAAACTGTTTTTT.

The chain joins TRBV30 to TRBJ1-1, with D tentatively TRBD1 (5 bases). V was pared by 4 bases and J by 6 bases, with 15 bases between. Germline assignment: CDR1 GTSNPN and CDR2 SVGIG (reference sequence). The CDR3 contains 13 residues. The CDR3 DNA sequence: TGTGCCTGGATGGGCAGACGGGGCGCTGAAGCTTTCTTT. Encoded protein: CAWMGRRGAEAFF.

The chain uses TRBV27 and TRBJ1-2; 7 bases line up with TRBD1. J gave up 0 bases and V 5 bases, and 6 bases lay outside the gene matches. This CDR3 spans 15 amino acids. Germline values: CDR1 MNHEY, CDR2 SMNVEV (reference sequence). The DNA for the CDR3 is TGTGCCAGCAGTCGACAGGGTGATGCTAACTATGGCTACACCTTC. Translated, it gives CASSRQGDANYGYTF.

This chain links TRBV11-2 with TRBJ2-7; D assignment may be TRBD1 or TRBD2 (5 bases each). Germline CDR1 is SGHAT and CDR2 is FQNNGV. V lost 1 base, J lost 6 bases, and 13 bases lay in between. The CDR3 totals 14 residues. CDR3 loop: CASSLGGTTREQYF. CDR3 nucleotide sequence: TGTGCCAGCAGCTTAGGGGGGACGACGCGCGAGCAGTACTTC.